These 21 T cell receptor beta chains came from one sample sequenced in a study of neurological immune-mediated disorders. TCRdb re-called the 5' RACE reads with MiXCR, one entry per CDR3 protein. Altogether 93,000 or so distinct CDR3 sequences are present, roughly a tenth being singletons, with the ten largest covering about 3%. Documented time point: longitudinal time-point 3. Sequenced: PBMCs. All receptors derive from a female donor with HTLV-1-associated myelopathy (HAM/TSP).

This sequence joins TRBV5-1 and TRBJ2-7, with D hard to call. V lost 0 bases, J lost 4 bases, and 14 bases lay in between. There are 15 residues in the CDR3. Germline V gene sequence: CDR1 SGHRS, CDR2 YFSETQ. The CDR3, as DNA: TGCGCCAGCAGCTTGGGGGCAGGTAGAGTGTACGAGCAGTACTTC. Encoded protein: CASSLGAGRVYEQYF.

This clonotype was observed at least ten times. The chain's CDR3 is CATSRQPAKNIQYF. CDR3 bases: TGTGCCACCAGCAGGCAACCAGCCAAAAACATTCAGTACTTC. V is TRBV15 and J is TRBJ2-4; no clear D. The length of the CDR3 is 14 residues. V was pared by 3 bases and J by 0 bases, with 6 bases between. The germline V gene encodes CDR1 LNHNV and CDR2 YYDKDF (reference sequence).

To note about this clonotype: A read error may account for a junction end that differs from germline. This chain joins TRBV9 and TRBJ1-1, with D tentatively TRBD1 (5 bases). The CDR3 runs 14 residues. Germline V lookup: CDR1 SGDLS, CDR2 YYNGEE. The CDR3: CASSAGLPNTESFF. The CDR3 nucleotides are TGTGCCAGCAGCGCGGGACTGCCGAACACTGAATCTTTCTTT.

This clonotype occurred many times. This chain uses TRBV28 with TRBJ1-4; 8 bases map to TRBD1. V shed 6 bases and J 11 bases; nucleotides not matched to a gene: 5. The CDR3 spans 12 residues. Germline lookup yields CDR1 MDHEN and CDR2 SYDVKM. DNA of the CDR3: TGTGCCAGCAGGCCGGACAGGGAGAAACTGTTTTTT. Protein product: CASRPDREKLFF.

In its sample, this clonotype was seen many times. The chain uses TRBV5-1 and TRBJ2-2; no clear D gene. Germline CDR1 reads SGHRS; CDR2 reads YFSETQ. Between the trimmed V and J ends, which lost 0 bases and 4 bases, there was a span of 10 bases. This CDR3 is 15 amino acids long. The DNA of the CDR3 is TGCGCCAGCAGCTTGGATGGGTTAGGCACCGGGGAGCTGTTTTTT. Protein sequence: CASSLDGLGTGELFF.

The table lists this clonotype with many counts. The V call is TRBV14, the J call TRBJ1-6; D uncertain. CDR1 is SGHDN and CDR2 is FVKESK in the germline V gene. CDR3 length: 17 amino acids. V dropped 0 bases and J dropped 6 bases, with 15 bases sitting between them. The CDR3 loop reads CASSQDLSRQPNSPLHF. CDR3 sequence (DNA): TGTGCCAGCAGCCAAGATCTGAGTCGTCAACCTAATTCACCCCTCCACTTT.

This clonotype was counted many times. The V and J genes are TRBV20-1 and TRBJ2-3; weak D call: TRBD1 (5 bases). Trimming took off 2 bases at V and 4 bases at J, with 10 bases between the two ends. This CDR3 has 13 residues. Germline V CDR1 and CDR2: DFQATT, SNEGSKA (reference sequence). This CDR3 is CSARILGADTQYF. The CDR3, as DNA: TGCAGTGCTAGAATTCTAGGGGCAGATACGCAGTATTTT.

This clonotype occurred a few times. The gene calls are TRBV20-1 and TRBJ2-1; D not resolved. Trimming removed 0 bases from V and 0 bases from J, with 6 bases in between. Germline CDR1 reads DFQATT; CDR2 reads SNEGSKA (reference sequence). The CDR3 loop spans 14 amino acids. The CDR3 DNA is TGCAGTGCTAGAGAGGCCAGCTCCTACAATGAGCAGTTCTTC. This sequence encodes CSAREASSYNEQFF.

This clonotype was counted at least ten times. V usage is TRBV5-1 and J usage is TRBJ2-3, with 7 bases aligning to TRBD2. Germline assignment: CDR1 SGHRS and CDR2 YFSETQ. The V gene end was trimmed by 5 bases and the J gene end by 2 bases; junction bases not matched to a gene: 8. CDR3 length: 15 residues. The CDR3 spells CASSSGAGDTDTQYF. CDR3 sequence (DNA): TGCGCCAGCAGTTCTGGGGCGGGGGACACAGATACGCAGTATTTT.

This clonotype was observed many times. This chain joins TRBV5-1 and TRBJ2-1, with D maybe TRBD1 (6 bases). This CDR3 is built from 14 residues. V was shortened by 0 bases and J by 7 bases, with 11 bases between the two germline ends. Germline-derived CDR1 and CDR2 are SGHRS and YFSETQ. CDR3 loop: CASSLANQGNEQFF. CDR3 DNA sequence: TGCGCCAGCAGCTTGGCCAACCAGGGGAATGAGCAGTTCTTC.

This clonotype came up many times. The chain joins TRBV10-3 to TRBJ2-7; D call uncertain. Trimming removed 4 bases from V and 4 bases from J, with 8 bases in between. The CDR3 contains 12 residues. In germline, CDR1 is ENHRY, CDR2 SYGVKD. CDR3 coding DNA: TGTGCCATCAGTGGCGAGTTTTACGAGCAGTACTTC. Translating gives CAISGEFYEQYF.

This clonotype was observed at least ten times. The chain joins TRBV20-1 to TRBJ2-5; D unclear. V lost 4 bases, J lost 5 bases, and 14 bases lay in between. The CDR3 is 13 amino acids. Germline values: CDR1 DFQATT, CDR2 SNEGSKA (reference sequence). CDR3 coding DNA: TGCAGTGCTAAACAGACACTTGAGGAGACCCAGTACTTC. It is translated as CSAKQTLEETQYF.

This clonotype was detected ten times or more. The chain has TRBV5-5 and TRBJ2-7; TRBD2 is a possible D gene (6 bases). In germline, CDR1 is SGHKS, CDR2 YYEKEE (reference sequence). The V end lost 0 bases, the J end lost 7 bases, and 14 bases lay between the germline ends. The CDR3 is 14 amino acids. CDR3 residues: CASSLASSAPEQYF. CDR3 DNA: TGTGCCAGCAGCTTGGCGTCTAGCGCCCCAGAGCAGTACTTC.

The table lists this clonotype with many counts. The CDR3 reads CSASTEGANVLTF. The CDR3 DNA is TGCAGTGCTTCAACCGAGGGGGCCAACGTCCTGACTTTC. This rearrangement joins TRBV20-1 to TRBJ2-6, with D uncertain. The CDR3 spans 13 residues. V gave up 5 bases and J gave up 4 bases, with 9 bases separating them. CDR1 DFQATT and CDR2 SNEGSKA come from the germline V gene (reference sequence).

Concerning this clonotype: This may be a read error: a much more frequent sequence differs by one nucleotide. The chain recombines TRBV28 with TRBJ2-2; TRBD2 agrees at 7 bases. Germline CDR1 MDHEN, CDR2 SYDVKM. Trimming removed 1 base from V and 2 bases from J; junction bases left unmatched: 4. The CDR3 length is 16 residues. CDR3 DNA: TGTGCCAGCAGTTTATTTTCGGGGGGAAACACCGGGGAGCTGTTTTTT. This codes for CASSLFSGGNTGELFF.

This clonotype has at least ten counts. The rearrangement joins TRBV29-1 to TRBJ2-7; 8 bases fit TRBD1. The CDR3 is made up of 12 amino acids. The germline gives CDR1 SQVTM, CDR2 ANQGSEA. The V segment lost 3 bases and the J segment 5 bases; nucleotides outside the gene matches: 3. For the CDR3, the DNA is TGCAGCGTTGAGGACAGGGAGGACGAGCAGTACTTC. Translating it yields CSVEDREDEQYF.

This clonotype was recorded many times. The chain combines TRBV5-1 with TRBJ2-1, with TRBD2 matching 11 bases. V lost 0 bases, J lost 8 bases, and 10 bases stayed unmatched. CDR1 SGHRS and CDR2 YFSETQ come from the germline V gene. The CDR3 has 17 amino acids. The DNA for the CDR3 is TGCGCCAGCAGCTTGGATCGACTAGCGGGGAGCTTAGATGAGCAGTTCTTC. Translated: CASSLDRLAGSLDEQFF.

There are many counts of this clonotype. CDR3 DNA sequence: TGCAGTGCTAGTCTTCGAGGGTCTGGGGACACCGGGGAGCTGTTTTTT. Residues: CSASLRGSGDTGELFF. V gene TRBV20-1 combines with J gene TRBJ2-2, with D maybe TRBD2 (5 bases). Trimming pared 3 bases from V and 3 bases from J, leaving 17 bases between. The CDR3 covers 16 residues. Germline assignment: CDR1 DFQATT and CDR2 SNEGSKA (reference sequence).

This clonotype was observed many times. The chain carries TRBV27 and TRBJ1-5; a possible D gene is TRBD1 (6 bases). Germline CDR1 and CDR2: MNHEY and SMNVEV (reference sequence). CDR3 length: 13 residues. Trimming removed 6 bases from V and 8 bases from J, with 14 bases in between. CDR3 residues: CASRDYSGEPQHF. In DNA, the CDR3 is TGTGCCAGCAGGGACTACTCAGGGGAGCCCCAGCATTTT.

This clonotype was picked up many times. The V call is TRBV28, the J call TRBJ1-6; TRBD1 is a possible D gene (5 bases). The CDR3 spans 15 residues. Germline lookup yields CDR1 MDHEN and CDR2 SYDVKM. Trimming took 6 bases from V and 5 from J, leaving 14 bases between them. The CDR3 region has the DNA TGTGCCAGCAGGGGATGGGGACGGGATAATTCACCCCTCCACTTT. It is translated as CASRGWGRDNSPLHF.

This clonotype was found many times. The chain employs TRBV5-6 and TRBJ2-1; D is possibly TRBD2 (7 bases). There are 15 residues in the CDR3. The germline gives CDR1 SGHDT, CDR2 YYEEEE. V was shortened by 4 bases and J by 3 bases, with 14 bases between the two germline ends. CDR3 region: CASSRRGGRYNEQFF. The CDR3 region has the DNA TGTGCCAGCAGCCGGAGGGGGGGCCGCTACAATGAGCAGTTCTTC.